This is a list of T cell receptor beta chains from one sample in a study of CD4 and CD8 cells across lung adenocarcinoma regions. TCRdb re-derived calls from the PCR reads in MiXCR, one entry per CDR3 protein. This sample carries 20,000 to 25,000 distinct CDR3 sequences, under 70% of them seen once, and the ten largest clones take 27%. The sample comprised CD8+ T cells from the center of a lung tumor. These receptors all come from a female donor with lung adenocarcinoma. The CD4 and CD8 labels of this study may be unreliable. Both conserved end residues are trimmed from each CDR3. Each record gives: J gene, V gene, D gene, CDR3 protein. A D gene is named only where the DNA matches it firmly.

J: TRBJ2-5; V: TRBV3-1; D: -; CDR3: AGSRGSGGETQY
J: TRBJ2-5; V: TRBV4-2; D: -; CDR3: ASSPESKTQY
J: -; V: TRBV6-1; D: -; CDR3: ASRETTGWYEQY
J: TRBJ2-1; V: TRBV10-2; D: -; CDR3: ASQTIGRRSYNEQF
J: TRBJ2-1; V: TRBV23-1; D: -; CDR3: ASSHDGGCSYNEQF
J: TRBJ2-1; V: TRBV7-2; D: -; CDR3: ASSVVVNEQF
J: TRBJ2-1; V: TRBV20-1; D: -; CDR3: SASRRLARGSSYNEQF
J: TRBJ2-3; V: TRBV6-1; D: -; CDR3: ASSEPGTDTQY
J: -; V: TRBV10-3; D: TRBD1; CDR3: AISESGTVKETQY
J: TRBJ2-1; V: TRBV7-6; D: -; CDR3: ASSLAAYNEQF
J: TRBJ2-4; V: TRBV6-1; D: -; CDR3: GGWGQSAKNIQY
J: TRBJ1-2; V: TRBV28; D: -; CDR3: ASGHNYGYT
J: TRBJ2-1; V: TRBV7-2; D: -; CDR3: ASSRDSGSYNEQF
J: TRBJ2-5; V: TRBV6-4; D: TRBD2; CDR3: ASSLLAGVEQY
J: TRBJ2-3; V: TRBV7-2; D: TRBD2; CDR3: ASSLSLAGGLRTDTQY
J: TRBJ2-4; V: TRBV6-1; D: -; CDR3: ASTGQRAKNTQY
J: TRBJ2-5; V: TRBV6-1; D: -; CDR3: AGSGGRDQEIQY